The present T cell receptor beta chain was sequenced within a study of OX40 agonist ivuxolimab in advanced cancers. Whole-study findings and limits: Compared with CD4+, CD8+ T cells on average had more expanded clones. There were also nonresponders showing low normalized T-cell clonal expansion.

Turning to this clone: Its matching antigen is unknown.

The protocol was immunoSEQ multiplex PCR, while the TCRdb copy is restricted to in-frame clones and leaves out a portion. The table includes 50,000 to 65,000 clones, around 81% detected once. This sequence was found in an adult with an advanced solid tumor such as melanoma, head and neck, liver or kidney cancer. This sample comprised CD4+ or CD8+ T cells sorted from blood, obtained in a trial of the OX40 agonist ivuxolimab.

CDR3: CASSPGTRGGPKTQYF. The CDR3 coding sequence is TGTGCCAGCTCACCCGGAACGCGGGGGGGGCCGAAGACCCAGTACTTC. The rearrangement links TRBV18 to TRBJ2-5, with 9 bases aligning to TRBD2. Trimming removed 3 bases from V and 6 bases from J; junction bases left unmatched: 11. In germline, CDR1 is KGHSH, CDR2 LQKENI. The CDR3 sequence is 16 residues long.